The 29 T cell receptor beta chains given below trace back to one sample, sequenced in a study of cytomegalovirus exposure and HLA in healthy donors. The PCR employed 60 Vbeta primers together with 13 Jbeta primers. Only in-frame clones appear in the TCRdb table, and some are missing; sequencing was by immunoSEQ multiplex PCR. The sample lists fewer than 250,000 clones; 75% to 80% were seen once. The material sequenced was PBMCs. Source of these receptors: a man in his late teens or twenties in good health and CMV-seronegative.

This clone appeared a single time. The gene calls are TRBV30 and TRBJ2-3; TRBD2 is a possible D gene (7 bases). In germline, CDR1 is GTSNPN, CDR2 SVGIG (reference sequence). The CDR3 sequence is 16 residues long. The germline V and J ends were trimmed by 4 bases and 3 bases, with 20 bases remaining between them. The CDR3 protein is CAWKLGGGYGTDTQYF. The CDR3 DNA follows: TGTGCCTGGAAATTAGGGGGGGGTTATGGGACAGATACGCAGTATTTT.

The chain employs TRBV5-1 and TRBJ2-7; 12 bases map to TRBD2. Looked up from germline, CDR1 is SGHRS and CDR2 is YFSETQ. The CDR3 extends over 16 amino acids. V trimming: 4 bases; J trimming: 6 bases; junction bases outside the gene matches: 11. Here the CDR3 reads CASSATSGGPYSEQYF. The CDR3 nucleotides read TGCGCCAGCAGCGCCACTAGCGGGGGGCCGTATAGCGAGCAGTACTTC.

This clone appeared a few times. The chain recombines TRBV30 with TRBJ2-3; 10 bases map to TRBD2. Germline V CDR1 and CDR2: GTSNPN, SVGIG (reference sequence). After removal of 0 bases from V and 0 bases from J, the junction contained 0 bases not matched to a gene. The CDR3 loop spans 15 amino acids. The DNA for the CDR3 is TGTGCCTGGAGTGTGACTAGCGGGAGCACAGATACGCAGTATTTT. This gives the protein CAWSVTSGSTDTQYF.

V gene TRBV2 combines with J gene TRBJ2-1, with 8 bases identical to TRBD2. V lost 4 bases, J lost 5 bases, and 10 bases stayed unmatched. Germline-derived CDR1 and CDR2 are SNHLY and FYNNEI. This CDR3 has 16 residues. The chain's CDR3 is CASSGAGAALNNEQFF. The CDR3 nucleotides are TGTGCCAGCAGTGGAGCGGGGGCCGCCCTTAACAATGAGCAGTTCTTC.

The chain uses TRBV9 and TRBJ1-1; D gene ambiguous. With 0 bases removed from V and 1 base from J, the gap between germline ends came to 4 bases. CDR1 is SGDLS and CDR2 is YYNGEE in the germline V gene. CDR3 length equals 13 residues. The CDR3 DNA follows: TGTGCCAGCAGCGTAGCTTGGAACACTGAAGCTTTCTTT. It translates to CASSVAWNTEAFF. The complete variable domain, with remaining parts taken from reference TRBV9 and TRBJ1-1, reads DSGVTQTPKHLITATGQRVTLRCSPRSGDLSVYWYQQSLDQGLQFLIQYYNGEERAKGNILERFSAQQFPDLHSELNLSSLELGDSALYFCASSVAWNTEAFFGQGTRLTVV.

The chain has TRBV11-3 and TRBJ1-1, with 10 bases fitting TRBD1. The CDR3 length is 14 residues. Germline CDR1 is SGHNT and CDR2 is YENEEA. The trim removed 7 bases at V and 4 bases at J, leaving 6 bases unmatched. The CDR3 nucleotides are TGTGCCAGCACCTCCGGGACAGGGGCCACTGAAGCTTTCTTT. This codes for CASTSGTGATEAFF.

As to this clone: At one of its ends the junction is not consistent with the germline gene, which may arise from a read error. DNA for the CDR3: TGCAGCGTTGAACGGTCTTACAGTGAGCAGTTCTTC. It is translated as CSVERSYSEQFF. The chain employs TRBV29-1 and TRBJ2-1, with unresolved D. This CDR3 has 12 amino acids. Germline CDR1 reads SQVTM; CDR2 reads ANQGSEA.

In the case of this clone: Other DNA sequences from this sample encode an identical CDR3 as well. The chain recombines TRBV15 with TRBJ1-3; a possible D gene is TRBD1 (6 bases). Germline V lookup: CDR1 LNHNV, CDR2 YYDKDF (reference sequence). The CDR3 has 15 residues. V was trimmed by 0 bases and J by 4 bases, leaving 10 bases between them. This chain's CDR3 is CATSRDAGAGNTIYF. The CDR3 DNA follows: TGTGCCACCAGCAGAGATGCGGGGGCCGGAAACACCATATATTTT.

This clone appeared once. This chain's CDR3 is CASSAGTATDTQYF. In nucleotides, the CDR3 is TGTGCCAGCAGCGCGGGGACAGCCACAGATACGCAGTATTTT. This sequence joins TRBV13 and TRBJ2-3, with D maybe TRBD1 (7 bases). CDR1 PRHDT and CDR2 FYEKMQ come from the germline V gene (reference sequence). There are 14 residues in the CDR3. Trimming left V 5 bases short and J 2 bases short, with 11 bases between.

V and J are TRBV30 and TRBJ2-2; TRBD2 matches at 9 bases. Germline CDR1 GTSNPN, CDR2 SVGIG (reference sequence). The junction had 3 bases not matched to a gene; V was cut back by 3 bases and J by 1 base. The CDR3 extends over 15 amino acids. The CDR3 DNA reads TGTGCCTGGAGGGCTAGCGGGGTGAACACCGGGGAGCTGTTTTTT. It encodes CAWRASGVNTGELFF.

This chain connects TRBV30 to TRBJ2-5; D possibly corresponds to TRBD2 (6 bases). The CDR3 has 24 residues. The V gene lost 4 bases and the J gene lost 5 bases, with 47 bases spanning the gap. CDR1 GTSNPN and CDR2 SVGIG come from the germline V gene (reference sequence). CDR3 bases: TGTGCCTGGAATCATGGACTTCATGGTGTAACATTGTGGGGACTCGCCCCATACGGGGAGACCCAGTACTTC. Its translation is CAWNHGLHGVTLWGLAPYGETQYF.

This chain uses TRBV18 with TRBJ1-1; no clear D gene. The CDR3 loop spans 15 amino acids. Germline CDR1 is KGHSH and CDR2 is LQKENI. The germline V and J ends were trimmed by 6 bases and 3 bases, with 17 bases remaining between them. The CDR3 reads CASSLTEVRDTEAFF. The CDR3 region has the DNA TGTGCCAGCTCCTTAACGGAGGTCCGGGACACTGAAGCTTTCTTT.

The gene calls are TRBV7-2 and TRBJ2-5; TRBD2 is a possible D gene (5 bases). Germline V CDR1 and CDR2: SGHTA, FQGNSA. The V end was cut by 5 bases, the J end by 0 bases, with 16 bases between. The CDR3 is 16 amino acids. CDR3 region: CASSGYGKGYQETQYF. The CDR3 DNA reads TGTGCCAGCAGCGGTTACGGGAAAGGGTACCAAGAGACCCAGTACTTC.

The CDR3 sequence is CSVQPGQGGTGELFF. CDR3 DNA sequence: TGCAGCGTTCAACCGGGACAGGGGGGCACCGGGGAGCTGTTTTTT. The rearrangement joins TRBV29-1 to TRBJ2-2; 11 positions agree with TRBD1. Germline CDR1 and CDR2: SQVTM and ANQGSEA. V lost 5 bases to trimming and J lost 4 bases; unmatched junction nucleotides: 6. This CDR3 contains 15 residues.

CDR3 protein: CASSLGLRGGIADTQYF. As DNA, the CDR3 is TGTGCCAGCAGCTTAGGCCTGAGGGGAGGGATTGCAGATACGCAGTATTTT. The chain links TRBV7-6 to TRBJ2-3, with TRBD2 identical over 7 bases. In germline, CDR1 is SGHVS, CDR2 FNYEAQ. The CDR3 is 17 amino acids. V was clipped by 1 base and J by 4 bases; unmatched bases: 11.

This clone was picked up one time. The chain joins TRBV7-3 to TRBJ2-1, with 7 bases fitting TRBD1. The germline gives CDR1 SGHTA, CDR2 FQGTGA. With V trimmed by 3 bases and J by 0 bases, 8 bases remained unmatched. The CDR3 has 17 residues. CDR3 bases: TGTGCCAGCAGCTTGCTTCCCGGGACAGCCTCCTACAATGAGCAGTTCTTC. This gives the protein CASSLLPGTASYNEQFF.

This chain uses TRBV7-3 with TRBJ1-1; the match to TRBD1 covers 8 bases. The CDR3 sequence is 13 residues long. CDR1 and CDR2 (germline): SGHTA, FQGTGA. V lost 4 bases, J lost 5 bases, and 3 bases stayed unmatched. The CDR3 nucleotides are TGTGCCAGCAGCTACGACAGGGGAACTGAAGCTTTCTTT. As protein: CASSYDRGTEAFF.

The chain carries TRBV27 and TRBJ1-5; no clear D. Trimming took 4 bases from V and 7 from J, leaving 11 bases between them. The CDR3 covers 13 residues. Per the germline V gene, CDR1 is MNHEY and CDR2 is SMNVEV (reference sequence). The CDR3 coding sequence is TGTGCCAGCAGTTACACCGGAGGCCAGCCCCAGCATTTT. This codes for CASSYTGGQPQHF.

This sequence joins TRBV7-2 and TRBJ2-3; D is unresolved. Germline loops: CDR1 SGHTA, CDR2 FQGNSA. The CDR3 totals 13 residues. V was shortened by 6 bases and J by 2 bases, with 9 bases between the two germline ends. The CDR3 reads CASSYTDTDTQYF. The CDR3 DNA follows: TGTGCCAGCAGTTATACAGACACAGATACGCAGTATTTT.

This chain joins TRBV19 and TRBJ2-3; 12 bases align to TRBD2. Per the germline V gene, CDR1 is LNHDA and CDR2 is SQIVND (reference sequence). J gave up 2 bases and V 5 bases, and 5 bases lay outside the gene matches. The CDR3 runs to 16 residues. CDR3: CASSDGLAGITDTQYF. The CDR3 DNA reads as TGTGCCAGTAGTGACGGACTAGCGGGGATCACAGATACGCAGTATTTT.

Only one count was recorded for this clone. The junction does not match germline at one end; this may be a read error. This chain uses TRBV7-9 with TRBJ2-5, with TRBD1 matching 9 bases. Germline V gives CDR1 SEHNR, CDR2 FQNEAQ (reference sequence). CDR3 length: 16 amino acids. The CDR3 bases are TGTTCCAGCAGGCGTGGACAGGGGCTACCGTCAGAGACCCAGTACTTC. Protein product: CSSRRGQGLPSETQYF.

The gene calls are TRBV7-9 and TRBJ1-3; 7 nucleotides line up with TRBD1. This CDR3 comprises 14 residues. The germline CDR1 and CDR2 sequences are SEHNR and FQNEAQ (reference sequence). The ends lost 3 bases at V and 2 bases at J; junction bases unmatched: 1. The CDR3 nucleotides read TGTGCCAGCAGCTTGACAGGGCCTGGAAACACCATATATTTT. Its protein product is CASSLTGPGNTIYF.

This rearrangement joins TRBV27 to TRBJ2-1; 7 bases match TRBD1. The CDR3 spans 13 residues. CDR1 is MNHEY, CDR2 SMNVEV, per germline (reference sequence). The trim removed 7 bases at V and 4 bases at J, leaving 4 bases unmatched. The CDR3 reads CASTWTGYNEQFF. The CDR3 region has the DNA TGTGCCAGCACTTGGACAGGATACAATGAGCAGTTCTTC.

This sequence joins TRBV30 and TRBJ1-2; 9 bases are a match to TRBD1. With V trimmed by 4 bases and J by 8 bases, 14 bases remained unmatched. The CDR3 consists of 15 residues. In germline, CDR1 is GTSNPN, CDR2 SVGIG (reference sequence). The CDR3 bases are TGTGCCTGGATACCAACGGGACAGGGCTTCGGAGGCTACACCTTC. It yields the protein CAWIPTGQGFGGYTF.

The rearrangement uses TRBV6-6 and TRBJ1-1, with 7 bases matching TRBD1. The CDR3 is 12 residues long. The junction had 4 bases not matched to a gene; V was cut back by 0 bases and J by 12 bases. The germline CDR1 and CDR2 sequences are MNHNY and SVGAGI (reference sequence). The CDR3 reads CASSYSSGGTFF. The CDR3 nucleotides are TGTGCCAGCAGTTACTCGTCAGGGGGGACTTTCTTT.

The rearrangement joins TRBV15 to TRBJ2-2; TRBD2 agrees at 7 bases. V lost 1 base and J lost 0; bases outside the gene matches: 8. The germline V gene has CDR1 LNHNV and CDR2 YYDKDF (reference sequence). This CDR3 spans 18 amino acids. CDR3 residues: CATSRGSLAASNTGELFF. As DNA, the CDR3 is TGTGCCACCAGCAGAGGATCTCTAGCGGCTTCGAACACCGGGGAGCTGTTTTTT.

The gene calls are TRBV28 and TRBJ2-3; D is undetermined. The length of the CDR3 is 13 residues. The V end was cut by 6 bases, the J end by 3 bases, with 10 bases between. CDR1 and CDR2 (germline): MDHEN, SYDVKM. The CDR3 DNA reads as TGTGCCAGCAGGACGGGTGGGACAGATACGCAGTATTTT. This gives the protein CASRTGGTDTQYF. The whole variable domain, remainder taken from reference TRBV28 and TRBJ2-3, is DVKVTQSSRYLVKRTGEKVFLECVQDMDHENMFWYRQDPGLGLRLIYFSYDVKMKEKGDIPEGYSVSREKKERFSLILESASTNQTSMYLCASRTGGTDTQYFGPGTRLTVL.

Only a few counts were recorded for this clone. The chain has TRBV25-1 and TRBJ2-3, with D perhaps TRBD1 (6 bases). V was cut by 7 bases and J by 3 bases, with 14 bases left in between. The germline V gene encodes CDR1 MGHDK and CDR2 SYGVNS. The CDR3 is 14 amino acids. The CDR3 DNA follows: TGTGCCAGCACCAGGGGACCTAATACAGATACGCAGTATTTT. This translates into CASTRGPNTDTQYF.

This clone has just one count. The CDR3 coding sequence is TGCGCCAGCAGCTACTTTAGCCCGGGACTAAACTATGGCTACACCTTC. Translation gives CASSYFSPGLNYGYTF. V usage is TRBV5-1 and J usage is TRBJ1-2; maybe TRBD1 (5 bases). The CDR3 loop spans 16 amino acids. In germline, CDR1 is SGHRS, CDR2 YFSETQ. V gave up 3 bases and J gave up 2 bases, with 17 bases separating them.